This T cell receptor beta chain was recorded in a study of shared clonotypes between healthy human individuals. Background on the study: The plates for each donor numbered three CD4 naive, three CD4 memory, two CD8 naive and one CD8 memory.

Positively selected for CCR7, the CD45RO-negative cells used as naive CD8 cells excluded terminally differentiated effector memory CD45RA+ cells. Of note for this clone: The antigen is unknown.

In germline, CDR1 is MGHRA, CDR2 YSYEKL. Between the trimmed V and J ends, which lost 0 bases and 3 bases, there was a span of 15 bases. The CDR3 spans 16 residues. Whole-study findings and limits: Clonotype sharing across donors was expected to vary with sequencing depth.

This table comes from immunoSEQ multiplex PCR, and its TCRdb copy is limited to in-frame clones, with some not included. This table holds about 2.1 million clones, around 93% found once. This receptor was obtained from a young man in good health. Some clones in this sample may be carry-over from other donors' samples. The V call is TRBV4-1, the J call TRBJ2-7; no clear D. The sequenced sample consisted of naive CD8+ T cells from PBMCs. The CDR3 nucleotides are TGCGCCAGCAGCCAAGAGGTGGGGAACCTATACTACGAGCAGTACTTC. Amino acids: CASSQEVGNLYYEQYF.